The 17 T cell receptor beta chains listed next were all sequenced from one sample in a study of cytomegalovirus exposure and HLA in healthy donors. The PCR contained 60 Vbeta and 13 Jbeta primers. The table came from immunoSEQ multiplex PCR; TCRdb's copy has only in-frame clones and leaves some out. The table includes tens of thousands of clones, about 67% detected once. Specimen: PBMCs. The receptors here all came from a man in his forties in good health and CMV-seropositive.

The chain links TRBV5-4 to TRBJ2-7; possibly TRBD1 for D (6 bases). This CDR3 spans 15 amino acids. The V end lost 5 bases, the J end lost 0 bases, and 15 bases lay between the germline ends. The germline V gene encodes CDR1 SGHNT and CDR2 YYREEE (reference sequence). DNA for the CDR3: TGTGCCAGCAGGCCCCAAGGGGGAACCTCCTACGAGCAGTACTTC. It translates to CASRPQGGTSYEQYF.

This chain uses TRBV6-1 with TRBJ2-7, with 11 bases matching TRBD1. Germline CDR1 and CDR2: MNHNS and SASEGT. V gave up 3 bases and J gave up 0 bases; unmatched junction bases: 16. CDR3 length equals 20 residues. The CDR3 spells CASSDIFGILGTGGSYEQYF. The CDR3 DNA is TGTGCCAGCAGTGATATCTTCGGTATCCTCGGGACAGGGGGCTCCTACGAGCAGTACTTC.

This clone occurred a few times. This sequence joins TRBV29-1 and TRBJ2-7, with 9 bases matching TRBD2. The trim removed 7 bases at V and 2 bases at J, leaving 3 bases unmatched. The CDR3 totals 12 residues. The germline CDR1 and CDR2 sequences are SQVTM and ANQGSEA. CDR3 DNA sequence: TGCAGCGGTCTAGCGGGGCCCTACGAGCAGTACTTC. Amino acid sequence: CSGLAGPYEQYF.

The genes are TRBV5-1 and TRBJ2-5; TRBD1 matches 7 bases. Germline-derived CDR1 and CDR2 are SGHRS and YFSETQ. The CDR3 spans 15 residues. V shed 0 bases and J 2 bases; nucleotides not matched to a gene: 4. The CDR3 nucleotides read TGCGCCAGCAGCTTGGGACGGACAGGACAAGAGACCCAGTACTTC. Residues: CASSLGRTGQETQYF.

The V and J genes are TRBV7-2 and TRBJ1-5, with a tentative D call TRBD1 (5 bases). The CDR3 length is 17 residues. The germline CDR1 and CDR2 sequences are SGHTA and FQGNSA. Trimming stripped 1 base from V and 0 bases from J, with 13 bases between. In DNA form, the CDR3 reads TGTGCCAGCAGCTTAGGGCGACAGTCAAATAGCAATCAGCCCCAGCATTTT. Amino acids: CASSLGRQSNSNQPQHF.

The table lists this clone with a few counts. The V call is TRBV7-3, the J call TRBJ2-7, with D perhaps matching TRBD1 (5 bases). V dropped 3 bases and J dropped 2 bases, with 11 bases sitting between them. This CDR3 comprises 14 residues. Germline values: CDR1 SGHTA, CDR2 FQGTGA. This CDR3 reads CASSLDRGPYEQYF. In DNA form, the CDR3 reads TGTGCCAGCAGCTTGGATAGGGGTCCCTACGAGCAGTACTTC.

This clone was seen ten or more times. The chain recombines TRBV5-1 with TRBJ2-2; 8 bases map to TRBD1. Germline V gene data show CDR1 as SGHRS and CDR2 as YFSETQ. Losses at the gene ends were 2 bases for V and 3 bases for J; bases not matched to a gene: 3. The CDR3 extends over 15 amino acids. CDR3 protein: CASSFQGADTGELFF. DNA of the CDR3: TGCGCCAGCAGCTTTCAGGGGGCAGACACCGGGGAGCTGTTTTTT.

The V gene is TRBV7-2, the J gene TRBJ1-2; maybe TRBD1 (5 bases). The germline V gene encodes CDR1 SGHTA and CDR2 FQGNSA. The CDR3 length is 15 residues. With 5 bases removed from V and 0 bases from J, the gap between germline ends came to 13 bases. CDR3 amino acids: CASSDRVETNYGYTF. CDR3 in DNA: TGTGCCAGCAGCGACAGAGTTGAAACTAACTATGGCTACACCTTC.

This rearrangement joins TRBV2 to TRBJ2-3; 10 bases fit TRBD1. Germline CDR1 reads SNHLY; CDR2 reads FYNNEI. V lost 4 bases, J lost 5 bases, and 3 bases stayed unmatched. The CDR3 totals 14 residues. DNA of the CDR3: TGTGCCAGCAGTGGGGGACAGGGGAAAGATACGCAGTATTTT. This encodes CASSGGQGKDTQYF.

The chain is built from TRBV19 and TRBJ1-5; no clear D gene. The CDR3 contains 12 residues. The V end was cut by 10 bases, the J end by 2 bases, with 9 bases between. Per the germline V gene, CDR1 is LNHDA and CDR2 is SQIVND (reference sequence). The CDR3 is CATSVGNQPQHF. In DNA, the CDR3 is TGTGCCACCTCGGTAGGCAATCAGCCCCAGCATTTT.

The CDR3 sequence: CASSNWTGSKIEAFF. The CDR3 DNA follows: TGTGCCAGCAGTAATTGGACAGGCTCAAAGATTGAAGCTTTCTTT. The chain recombines TRBV27 with TRBJ1-1; TRBD1 aligns across 7 bases. The germline V gene encodes CDR1 MNHEY and CDR2 SMNVEV (reference sequence). V was pared by 5 bases and J by 7 bases, with 13 bases of the junction left unmatched. There are 15 residues in the CDR3.

This chain connects TRBV27 to TRBJ1-6; TRBD1 is a possible D gene (5 bases). Germline CDR1 and CDR2: MNHEY and SMNVEV (reference sequence). There are 14 residues in the CDR3. Trimming shortened V by 5 bases and J by 9 bases, and 14 bases separated the two germline ends. The CDR3: CASSPGGVGSPLHF. As DNA, the CDR3 is TGTGCCAGCAGTCCCGGAGGGGTGGGTTCACCCCTCCACTTT.

This clone was seen a handful of times. This chain links TRBV5-1 with TRBJ1-4; 9 positions match TRBD1. There are 20 residues in the CDR3. J gave up 2 bases and V 0 bases, and 14 bases lay outside the gene matches. Germline V gene sequence: CDR1 SGHRS, CDR2 YFSETQ. CDR3 in amino acids: CASSLGTGTGRFSTNEKLFF. CDR3 sequence (DNA): TGCGCCAGCAGCTTGGGGACAGGGACAGGGAGGTTTTCGACTAATGAAAAACTGTTTTTT.

This clone was seen a few times. The chain joins TRBV30 to TRBJ1-2; the D gene is possibly TRBD1 (5 bases). Looked up from germline, CDR1 is GTSNPN and CDR2 is SVGIG (reference sequence). V was shortened by 7 bases and J by 4 bases, with 19 bases between the two germline ends. The CDR3 consists of 14 residues. The CDR3 nucleotides read TGTGCCTTTGACAGTCGGGCGGGAATCTATGGCTACACCTTC. Protein: CAFDSRAGIYGYTF. Full variable domain (rest looked up from reference TRBV30 and TRBJ1-2): SQTIHQWPATLVQPVGSPLSLECTVEGTSNPNLYWYRQAAGRGLQLLFYSVGIGQISSEVPQNLSASRPQDRQFILSSKKLLLSDSGFYLCAFDSRAGIYGYTFGSGTRLTVV.

The rearrangement joins TRBV10-2 to TRBJ2-7; 7 bases match TRBD1. V lost 6 bases, J lost 6 bases, and 5 bases stayed unmatched. The germline V gene has CDR1 WSHSY and CDR2 SAAADI. The CDR3 has 12 residues. The CDR3 is CASSTGQSEQYF. In nucleotides, the CDR3 is TGCGCCAGCAGCACGGGACAGTCCGAGCAGTACTTC.

The chain has TRBV10-2 and TRBJ1-1; 7 bases match TRBD1. J was trimmed by 0 bases and V by 6 bases; bases with no gene match: 4. CDR1 is WSHSY, CDR2 SAAADI, per germline. The length of the CDR3 is 14 residues. CDR3 in DNA: TGCGCCAGCAGGTCACAGGGGTTGAACACTGAAGCTTTCTTT. This gives the protein CASRSQGLNTEAFF.

This clone has more than one count but fewer than ten. V gene TRBV5-6 combines with J gene TRBJ2-1; 9 nucleotides line up with TRBD1. Germline V lookup: CDR1 SGHDT, CDR2 YYEEEE. Losses at the gene ends were 2 bases for V and 5 bases for J; bases not matched to a gene: 11. The CDR3 has 17 amino acids. The CDR3 region is CASSFPSPGQGNNEQFF. The CDR3 DNA follows: TGTGCCAGCAGCTTCCCTTCCCCGGGACAGGGTAACAATGAGCAGTTCTTC.